This T cell receptor beta chain was profiled in a study of Ad26.COV2.S vaccination and SARS-CoV-2 variants. As to treatment: over 15 received Ad26.COV2.S at low or high dose, single or two shots; about 5 received placebo; per-sample allocation not given. Collection of samples fell on day 63 after the first vaccine or placebo injection. Donation was by an adult aged 18-55 years who was in Boston. CDR3 size: 13 residues. Trimming shortened V by 0 bases and J by 3 bases, and 6 bases separated the two germline ends. The germline V gene has CDR1 ENHRY and CDR2 SYGVKD. TCRdb keeps only in-frame clones here, not all; method: immunoSEQ multiplex PCR. The repertoire holds a few hundred thousand clones, with roughly 90% as singletons.

This TCR was sampled from a person aged 18-60 years who received the Ad26.COV2.S COVID-19 vaccine or a placebo. This chain connects TRBV10-3 to TRBJ2-7, with a tentative D call TRBD2 (5 bases). The sample was peripheral blood, taken in a trial of Ad26.COV2.S vaccine versus placebo. The DNA of the CDR3 is TGTGCCATCAGTGAGTCAGGGAGCTACGAGCAGTACTTC. Its protein is CAISESGSYEQYF.